The 18 T cell receptor beta chains reported below all come from one sample, sequenced in a study of cytomegalovirus exposure and HLA in healthy donors. The study ran its PCR with 60 Vbeta and 13 Jbeta primers. Profiled with immunoSEQ multiplex PCR; TCRdb holds only in-frame clones, not every one. The data show 150,000 to 200,000 clones, around three quarters seen once. Sequencing was carried out using PBMCs. Source of these receptors: a woman aged 45-65 years in good health and CMV-seronegative.

The chain joins TRBV5-1 to TRBJ2-7; 9 bases fit TRBD1. The germline V gene encodes CDR1 SGHRS and CDR2 YFSETQ. This CDR3 is 15 amino acids long. After removal of 0 bases from V and 4 bases from J, the junction contained 5 bases not matched to a gene. In DNA form, the CDR3 reads TGCGCCAGCAGCTTGGACAGGGGGCTCCGATACGAGCAGTACTTC. Translating gives CASSLDRGLRYEQYF. Full variable domain (rest looked up from reference TRBV5-1 and TRBJ2-7): KAGVTQTPRYLIKTRGQQVTLSCSPISGHRSVSWYQQTPGQGLQFLFEYFSETQRNKGNFPGRFSGRQFSNSRSEMNVSTLELGDSALYLCASSLDRGLRYEQYFGPGTRLTVT.

This clone was counted between two and nine times. The chain recombines TRBV11-2 with TRBJ1-5; 9 nucleotides agree with TRBD1. The CDR3 loop spans 13 amino acids. Germline CDR1 and CDR2: SGHAT and FQNNGV. The J segment lost 11 bases and the V segment lost 5 bases, leaving 7 bases of the junction unmatched. DNA of the CDR3: TGTGCCAGCAGCCAGGGACAGGGAAGGGCCCAGCATTTT. Translated: CASSQGQGRAQHF.

This chain joins TRBV25-1 and TRBJ2-7; TRBD1 is a possible D gene (6 bases). The CDR3 spans 13 residues. CDR1 is MGHDK, CDR2 SYGVNS, per germline. Trimming cost V 3 bases and J 2 bases, with 8 bases left between them. The CDR3 spells CASSEDRTYEQYF. CDR3 sequence (DNA): TGTGCCAGCAGTGAGGACAGAACCTACGAGCAGTACTTC.

The J gene is TRBJ2-7, the V gene TRBV5-5; 11 bases line up with TRBD1. Germline lookup yields CDR1 SGHKS and CDR2 YYEKEE (reference sequence). After removal of 4 bases from V and 5 bases from J, the junction contained 5 bases not matched to a gene. The CDR3 contains 14 residues. The CDR3 loop is CASSRDRGSNEQYF. CDR3 DNA sequence: TGTGCCAGCAGCCGGGACAGGGGGTCCAACGAGCAGTACTTC.

Points on this clone: The sample holds other DNA sequences that translate to the same CDR3. The chain is built from TRBV4-3 and TRBJ2-1, with TRBD2 identical over 7 bases. With 3 bases clipped from V and 4 bases from J, the junction kept 0 bases outside the gene matches. Germline V gene sequence: CDR1 LGHNA, CDR2 YSLEER. The CDR3 consists of 13 residues. The CDR3 coding sequence is TGCGCCAGCAGCCAGGGACTATACAATGAGCAGTTCTTC. Translation: CASSQGLYNEQFF.

V and J are TRBV5-5 and TRBJ2-7; 7 nucleotides align to TRBD1. CDR3 length: 15 residues. V trimming: 4 bases; J trimming: 2 bases; junction bases outside the gene matches: 9. Germline CDR1 and CDR2: SGHKS and YYEKEE (reference sequence). CDR3 coding DNA: TGTGCCAGCAGCCCCCTGGGGGACAGACCCTACGAGCAGTACTTC. It specifies CASSPLGDRPYEQYF.

Only one count was recorded for this clone. The chain couples TRBV6-4 to TRBJ2-2, with 9 bases aligning to TRBD1. Per germline, CDR1 MRHNA and CDR2 SNTAGT. V trimming: 8 bases; J trimming: 3 bases; junction bases outside the gene matches: 1. The CDR3 is made up of 13 amino acids. CDR3 sequence: CASRQGDTGELFF. The CDR3 nucleotides are TGTGCCAGCCGACAGGGGGACACCGGGGAGCTGTTTTTT.

The chain has TRBV5-1 and TRBJ2-7; 7 positions match TRBD1. Trimming cost V 4 bases and J 2 bases; bases outside gene matches: 6. Germline V gene lookup returns CDR1 SGHRS and CDR2 YFSETQ. This CDR3 is 14 amino acids long. The CDR3 DNA reads as TGCGCCAGCAGCCAGGGGACAGCACCCTACGAGCAGTACTTC. As protein: CASSQGTAPYEQYF.

The chain links TRBV28 to TRBJ2-5; D perhaps matches TRBD1 (5 bases). Gene TRBJ2-7 matches the end of the DNA better, so the J call may be wrong. The CDR3 consists of 15 residues. CDR1 is MDHEN and CDR2 is SYDVKM in the germline V gene. The CDR3 DNA follows: TGTGCCAGCAGTTCCCCAGGGTGGCGGACCCACGAGCAGTACTTC. Its translation: CASSSPGWRTHEQYF.

The rearrangement links TRBV4-3 to TRBJ1-6, with 10 positions matching TRBD1. Germline loops: CDR1 LGHNA, CDR2 YSLEER. V was pared by 4 bases and J by 9 bases, with 3 bases of the junction left unmatched. The CDR3 has 14 residues. Here the CDR3 DNA reads TGCGCCAGCAGCCCGGGGACAGGGGCTTCACCCCTCCACTTT. Its translation is CASSPGTGASPLHF.

The sample holds a few counts of this clone. V is TRBV9 and J is TRBJ1-1; no clear D gene. The germline gives CDR1 SGDLS, CDR2 YYNGEE. V shed 4 bases and J shed 5 bases, with 12 bases lying between them. This CDR3 is built from 13 residues. CDR3 sequence: CASSKTWETEAFF. Written as DNA, the CDR3 is TGTGCCAGCAGCAAGACCTGGGAGACTGAAGCTTTCTTT.

The gene calls are TRBV5-1 and TRBJ2-7; TRBD1 matches 9 bases. The CDR3 loop spans 15 amino acids. Germline CDR1 SGHRS, CDR2 YFSETQ. With V trimmed by 4 bases and J by 6 bases, 11 bases remained unmatched. CDR3 DNA: TGCGCCAGCAGCGGAACGACAGGGGGGGGATTCGAGCAGTACTTC. Translation gives CASSGTTGGGFEQYF.

In DNA, the CDR3 is TGTGCCAGTAGTGATTCAGGGTATGGGGATCAGCCCCAGCATTTT. Encoded protein: CASSDSGYGDQPQHF. V is TRBV19 and J is TRBJ1-5; possible D gene TRBD1, 5 bases. CDR3 length: 15 amino acids. Germline V gene sequence: CDR1 LNHDA, CDR2 SQIVND (reference sequence). V lost 5 bases and J lost 5, with 16 bases in between.

This clone has just one count. The V gene is TRBV28, the J gene TRBJ1-5; TRBD1 matches 7 bases. This CDR3 region has 18 residues. The junction had 12 bases not matched to a gene; V was cut back by 3 bases and J by 1 base. The germline V gene encodes CDR1 MDHEN and CDR2 SYDVKM. This CDR3 reads CASSFLTPTGRSNQPQHF. The CDR3 coding sequence is TGTGCCAGCAGTTTCCTAACCCCGACAGGGCGGAGCAATCAGCCCCAGCATTTT.

V is TRBV6-1 and J is TRBJ1-5; 7 positions match TRBD1. The germline CDR1 and CDR2 sequences are MNHNS and SASEGT. The CDR3 totals 18 residues. The V gene end was trimmed by 2 bases and the J gene end by 0 bases; junction bases not matched to a gene: 10. The CDR3 DNA is TGTGCCAGCAGTGAATTCTTGCAGGGGGACCCTAGCAATCAGCCCCAGCATTTT. It encodes CASSEFLQGDPSNQPQHF.

The chain combines TRBV9 with TRBJ2-2; D uncertain. This CDR3 spans 12 amino acids. Germline CDR1 and CDR2: SGDLS and YYNGEE. Trimming removed 0 bases at V and 6 bases at J, with 3 bases between. CDR3 loop: CASSVVAGELFF. The CDR3 region has the DNA TGTGCCAGCAGCGTAGTCGCCGGGGAGCTGTTTTTT.

V usage is TRBV5-1 and J usage is TRBJ2-7; D not certain. V was trimmed by 0 bases and J by 2 bases, leaving 9 bases between them. The CDR3 has 14 amino acids. Germline V CDR1 and CDR2: SGHRS, YFSETQ. The CDR3 bases are TGCGCCAGCAGCTTGGTATGGGCACCCTACGAGCAGTACTTC. Translating gives CASSLVWAPYEQYF.

The chain uses TRBV28 and TRBJ1-5; 7 bases are shared with TRBD1. In germline, CDR1 is MDHEN, CDR2 SYDVKM. V lost 6 bases to trimming and J lost 0 bases; unmatched junction nucleotides: 5. The CDR3 is 15 amino acids. CDR3: CASRPAGGSNQPQHF. In DNA, the CDR3 is TGTGCCAGCAGACCAGCAGGGGGTAGCAATCAGCCCCAGCATTTT.